The TCR beta chain under discussion was sequenced for a study of long-term antiretroviral therapy in people with HIV. An immunoSEQ assay, version v3.0, was performed at survey level. The protocol was immunoSEQ multiplex PCR, while the TCRdb copy is restricted to in-frame clones and leaves out a portion. The sample records several thousand clones, 78% being singletons. The sample here was unsorted PBMCs, taken 0.6 years before starting antiretroviral therapy. The TCR comes from a man in his forties with HIV.

In nucleotides, the CDR3 is TGCAGTGCTAGAGATCACACTGAAGCTTTCTTT. It is translated as CSARDHTEAFF. V usage is TRBV20-1 and J usage is TRBJ1-1; the D is unclear. Germline V lookup: CDR1 DFQATT, CDR2 SNEGSKA (reference sequence). V was pared by 0 bases and J by 3 bases, with 2 bases between. This CDR3 region has 11 residues.